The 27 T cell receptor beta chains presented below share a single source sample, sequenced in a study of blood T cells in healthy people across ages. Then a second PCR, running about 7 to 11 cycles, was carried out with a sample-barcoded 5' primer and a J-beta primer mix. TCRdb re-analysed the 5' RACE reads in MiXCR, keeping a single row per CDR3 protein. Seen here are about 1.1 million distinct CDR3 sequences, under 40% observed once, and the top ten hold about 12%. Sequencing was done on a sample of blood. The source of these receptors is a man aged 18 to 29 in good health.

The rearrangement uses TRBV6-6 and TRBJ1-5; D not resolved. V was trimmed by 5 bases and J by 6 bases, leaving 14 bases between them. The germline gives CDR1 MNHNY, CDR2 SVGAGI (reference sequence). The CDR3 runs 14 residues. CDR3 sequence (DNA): TGTGCCAGCAGTGCCGGACCATCCCGTCAGCCCCAGCATTTT. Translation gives CASSAGPSRQPQHF.

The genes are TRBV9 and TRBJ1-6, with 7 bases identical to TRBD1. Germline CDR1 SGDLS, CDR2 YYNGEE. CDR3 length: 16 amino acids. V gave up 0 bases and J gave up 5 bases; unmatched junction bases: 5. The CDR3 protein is CASSVGTGENNSPLHF. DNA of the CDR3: TGTGCCAGCAGCGTAGGGACAGGAGAAAATAATTCACCCCTCCACTTT.

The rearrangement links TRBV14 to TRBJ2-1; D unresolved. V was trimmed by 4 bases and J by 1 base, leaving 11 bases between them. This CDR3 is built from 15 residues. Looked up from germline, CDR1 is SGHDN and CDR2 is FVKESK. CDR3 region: CASSPSDNSYNEQFF. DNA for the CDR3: TGTGCCAGCAGCCCCTCAGACAATTCCTACAATGAGCAGTTCTTC.

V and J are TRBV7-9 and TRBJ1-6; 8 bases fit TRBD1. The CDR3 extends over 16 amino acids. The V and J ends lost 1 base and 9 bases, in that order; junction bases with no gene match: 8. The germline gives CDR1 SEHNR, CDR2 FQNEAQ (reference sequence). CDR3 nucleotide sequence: TGTGCCAGCAGCTTAGAAGCGACAGGGGTTGGTTCACCCCTCCACTTT. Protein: CASSLEATGVGSPLHF. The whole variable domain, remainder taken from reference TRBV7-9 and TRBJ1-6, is DTGVSQNPRHKITKRGQNVTFRCDPISEHNRLYWYRQTLGQGPEFLTYFQNEAQLEKSRLLSDRFSAERPKGSFSTLEIQRTEQGDSAMYLCASSLEATGVGSPLHFGNGTRLTVT.

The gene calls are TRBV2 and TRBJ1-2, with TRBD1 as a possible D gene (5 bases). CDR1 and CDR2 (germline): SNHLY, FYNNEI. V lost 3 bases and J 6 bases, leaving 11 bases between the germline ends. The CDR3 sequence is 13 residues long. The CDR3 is CASSDARDDGYTF. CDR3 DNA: TGTGCCAGCAGTGACGCCAGGGATGATGGCTACACCTTC.

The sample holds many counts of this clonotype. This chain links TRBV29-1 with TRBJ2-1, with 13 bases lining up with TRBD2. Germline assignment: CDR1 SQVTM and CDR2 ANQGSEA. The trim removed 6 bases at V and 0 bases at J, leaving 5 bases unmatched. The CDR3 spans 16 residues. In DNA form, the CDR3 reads TGCAGCGTCGCGGGACTAGCGGGGAGCTCCTACAATGAGCAGTTCTTC. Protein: CSVAGLAGSSYNEQFF.

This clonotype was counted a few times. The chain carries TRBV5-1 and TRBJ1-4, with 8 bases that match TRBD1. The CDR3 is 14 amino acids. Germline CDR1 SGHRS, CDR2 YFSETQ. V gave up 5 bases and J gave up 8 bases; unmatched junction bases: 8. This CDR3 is CASRSNPGGEKLFF. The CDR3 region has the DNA TGCGCCAGCAGATCGAACCCAGGGGGCGAAAAACTGTTTTTT.

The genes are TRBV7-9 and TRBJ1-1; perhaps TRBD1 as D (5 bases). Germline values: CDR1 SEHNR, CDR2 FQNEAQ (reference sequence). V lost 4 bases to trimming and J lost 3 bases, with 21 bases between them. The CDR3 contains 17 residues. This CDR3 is CASSSSRGEPLDTEAFF. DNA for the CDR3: TGTGCCAGCAGCTCCTCGCGAGGGGAACCTTTGGACACTGAAGCTTTCTTT.

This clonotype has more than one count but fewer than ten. This CDR3 reads CASSRSGAYNEQFF. The CDR3 DNA sequence: TGTGCCAGCTCGCGGAGCGGGGCCTACAATGAGCAGTTCTTC. The rearrangement joins TRBV18 to TRBJ2-1; 7 nucleotides match TRBD2. The V gene's germline CDR1 is KGHSH and CDR2 LQKENI. There are 14 residues in the CDR3. V lost 6 bases to trimming and J lost 2 bases; unmatched junction nucleotides: 4.

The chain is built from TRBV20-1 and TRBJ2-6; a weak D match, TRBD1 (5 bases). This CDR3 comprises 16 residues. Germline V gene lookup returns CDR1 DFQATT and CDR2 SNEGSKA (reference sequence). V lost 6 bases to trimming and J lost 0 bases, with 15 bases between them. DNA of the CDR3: TGCAGTGCCTTACGGTCAGGGTACTCTGGGGCCAACGTCCTGACTTTC. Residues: CSALRSGYSGANVLTF.

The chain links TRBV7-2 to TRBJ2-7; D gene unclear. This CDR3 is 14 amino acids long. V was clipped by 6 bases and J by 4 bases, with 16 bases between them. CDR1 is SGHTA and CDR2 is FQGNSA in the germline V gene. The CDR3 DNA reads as TGTGCCAGCAGTCTTAGGCTCGTGGGGTACGAGCAGTACTTC. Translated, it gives CASSLRLVGYEQYF.

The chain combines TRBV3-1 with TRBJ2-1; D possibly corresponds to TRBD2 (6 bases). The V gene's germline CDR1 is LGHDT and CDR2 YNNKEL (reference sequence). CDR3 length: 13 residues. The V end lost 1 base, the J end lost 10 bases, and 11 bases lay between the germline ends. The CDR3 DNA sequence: TGTGCCAGCAGCCAAGCTAGCGCTACGGAGCAGTTCTTC. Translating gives CASSQASATEQFF.

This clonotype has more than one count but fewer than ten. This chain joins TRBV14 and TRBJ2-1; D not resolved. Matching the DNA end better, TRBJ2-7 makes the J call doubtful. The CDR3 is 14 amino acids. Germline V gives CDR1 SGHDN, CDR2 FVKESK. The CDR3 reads CASSQRYSYNEQYF. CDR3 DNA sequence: TGTGCCAGCAGCCAAAGGTACTCCTACAATGAGCAGTACTTC.

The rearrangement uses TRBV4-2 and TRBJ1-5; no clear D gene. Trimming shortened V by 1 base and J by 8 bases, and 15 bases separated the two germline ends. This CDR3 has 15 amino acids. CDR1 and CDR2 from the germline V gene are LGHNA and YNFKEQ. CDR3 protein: CASSQVERESEPQHF. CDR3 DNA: TGTGCCAGCAGCCAAGTTGAGAGGGAGTCGGAGCCCCAGCATTTT.

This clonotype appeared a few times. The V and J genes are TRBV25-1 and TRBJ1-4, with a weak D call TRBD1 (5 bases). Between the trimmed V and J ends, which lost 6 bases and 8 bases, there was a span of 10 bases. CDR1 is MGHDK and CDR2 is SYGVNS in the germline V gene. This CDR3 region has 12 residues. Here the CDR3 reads CASRQAQEKLFF. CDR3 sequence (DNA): TGTGCCAGCAGACAGGCGCAAGAAAAACTGTTTTTT.

The chain's CDR3 is CASSSDRGLRGYTF. DNA of the CDR3: TGTGCCAGCAGTTCAGACAGGGGGTTGAGGGGCTACACCTTC. The rearrangement uses TRBV7-2 and TRBJ1-2, with 9 positions matching TRBD1. Germline CDR1 and CDR2: SGHTA and FQGNSA. The CDR3 is 14 residues long. Trimming removed 6 bases from V and 8 bases from J; junction bases left unmatched: 10.

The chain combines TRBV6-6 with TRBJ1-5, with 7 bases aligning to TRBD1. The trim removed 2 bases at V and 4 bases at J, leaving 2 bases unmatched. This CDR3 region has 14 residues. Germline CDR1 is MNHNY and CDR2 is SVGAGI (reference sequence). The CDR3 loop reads CASSYGTENQPQHF. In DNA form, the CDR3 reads TGTGCCAGCAGTTACGGGACAGAGAATCAGCCCCAGCATTTT.

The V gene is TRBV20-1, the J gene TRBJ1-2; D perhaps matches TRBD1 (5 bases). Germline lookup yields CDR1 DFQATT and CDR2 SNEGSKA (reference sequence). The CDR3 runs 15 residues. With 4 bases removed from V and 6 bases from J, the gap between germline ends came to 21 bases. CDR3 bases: TGCAGTGCTACCCCGTGGGGGGGTCGAGACCATGGCTACACCTTC. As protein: CSATPWGGRDHGYTF.

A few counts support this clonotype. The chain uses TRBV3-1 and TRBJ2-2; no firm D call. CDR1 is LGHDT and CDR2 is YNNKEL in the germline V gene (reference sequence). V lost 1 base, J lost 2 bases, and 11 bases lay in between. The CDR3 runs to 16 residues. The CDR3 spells CASSQGRRHNTGELFF. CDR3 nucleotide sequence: TGTGCCAGCAGCCAAGGGCGCCGGCACAACACCGGGGAGCTGTTTTTT.

The CDR3 DNA sequence: TGCAGTGCTAGGGCAAAATATAGCAATCAGCCCCAGCATTTT. This sequence encodes CSARAKYSNQPQHF. The V gene is TRBV20-1, the J gene TRBJ1-5; no clear D. V was clipped by 3 bases and J by 0 bases, with 9 bases between them. This CDR3 is 14 amino acids long. From germline, CDR1 is DFQATT and CDR2 SNEGSKA (reference sequence).

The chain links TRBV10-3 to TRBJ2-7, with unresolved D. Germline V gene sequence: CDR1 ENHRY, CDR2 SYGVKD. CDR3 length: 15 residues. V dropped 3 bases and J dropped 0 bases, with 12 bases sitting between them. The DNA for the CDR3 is TGTGCCATCAGTGAAGGATGGGTAGCCTCCTACGAGCAGTACTTC. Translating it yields CAISEGWVASYEQYF.

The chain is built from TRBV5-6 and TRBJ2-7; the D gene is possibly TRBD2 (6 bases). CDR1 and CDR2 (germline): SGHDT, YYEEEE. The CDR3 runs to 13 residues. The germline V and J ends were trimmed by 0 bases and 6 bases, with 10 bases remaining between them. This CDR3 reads CASSLVGGREQYF. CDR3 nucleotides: TGTGCCAGCAGCTTGGTCGGAGGGCGCGAGCAGTACTTC.

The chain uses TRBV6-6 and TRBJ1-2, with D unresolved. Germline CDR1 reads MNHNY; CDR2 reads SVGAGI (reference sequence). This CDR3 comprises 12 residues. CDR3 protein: CAAGEGYYGYTF. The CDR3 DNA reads TGTGCAGCGGGAGAGGGCTACTATGGCTACACCTTC.

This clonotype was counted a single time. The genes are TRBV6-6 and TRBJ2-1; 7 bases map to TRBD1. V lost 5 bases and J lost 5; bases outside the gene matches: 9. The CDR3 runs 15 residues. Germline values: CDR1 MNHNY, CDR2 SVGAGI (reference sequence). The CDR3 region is CASSLSRDSDNEQFF. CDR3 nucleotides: TGTGCCAGCAGTCTTTCCCGGGACAGTGACAATGAGCAGTTCTTC.

The CDR3 loop reads CAPVPRGHARYTEAFF. The CDR3 DNA sequence: TGTGCCCCAGTCCCGAGGGGTCACGCTCGGTACACTGAAGCTTTCTTT. The chain recombines TRBV7-8 with TRBJ1-1; TRBD1 is a possible D gene (5 bases). V gave up 11 bases and J gave up 3 bases, with 25 bases separating them. There are 16 residues in the CDR3. The germline V gene has CDR1 SGHVS and CDR2 FQNEAQ.

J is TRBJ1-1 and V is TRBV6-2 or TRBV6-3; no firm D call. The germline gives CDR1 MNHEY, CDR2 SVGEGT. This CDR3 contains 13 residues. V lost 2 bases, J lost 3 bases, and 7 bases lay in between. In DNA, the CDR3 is TGTGCCAGCAGTTACGGGCGGGACACTGAAGCTTTCTTT. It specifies CASSYGRDTEAFF.

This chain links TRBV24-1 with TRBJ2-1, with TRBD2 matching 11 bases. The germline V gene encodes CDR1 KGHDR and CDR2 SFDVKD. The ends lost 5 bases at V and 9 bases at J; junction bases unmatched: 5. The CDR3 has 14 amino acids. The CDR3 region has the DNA TGTGCCACCAGTGCTAGCGGGGGGTCTCGTGAGCAGTTCTTC. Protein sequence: CATSASGGSREQFF.